The entry that follows covers one TCR beta chain sequence. The assay was immunoSEQ multiplex PCR, and TCRdb's table has in-frame clones only and misses some. The table lists roughly 150,000 clones, roughly 88% of them singletons. The entry originates in a study of blood T cell repertoires in COVID-19. Study-wide context: Whether acute or convalescent, the COVID-19 samples came from the United States, Italy and Spain.

CDR3 length: 14 residues. Germline loops: CDR1 SGHDT, CDR2 YYEEEE. Losses at the gene ends were 4 bases for V and 7 bases for J; bases not matched to a gene: 7. The material sequenced was peripheral blood. The gene calls are TRBV5-6 and TRBJ2-3; TRBD1 matches 9 bases. The TCR comes from a man in his late teens or twenties with COVID-19, enrolled during active disease. The chain's CDR3 is CASSPPDRGNTQYF. Here the CDR3 DNA reads TGTGCCAGCAGCCCCCCGGACAGGGGCAATACGCAGTATTTT.